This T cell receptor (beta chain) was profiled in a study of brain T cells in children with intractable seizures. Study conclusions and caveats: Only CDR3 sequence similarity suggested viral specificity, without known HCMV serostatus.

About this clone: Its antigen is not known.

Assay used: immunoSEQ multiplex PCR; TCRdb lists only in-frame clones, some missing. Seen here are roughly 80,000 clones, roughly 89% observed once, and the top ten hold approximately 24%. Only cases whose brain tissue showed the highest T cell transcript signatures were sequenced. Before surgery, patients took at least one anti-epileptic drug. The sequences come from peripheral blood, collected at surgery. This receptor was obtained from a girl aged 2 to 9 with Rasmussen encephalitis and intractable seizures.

CDR3 bases: TGTGCCAGTAGTATAGTCGGGGACGGTGCCTACGAGCAGTACTTC. It codes for CASSIVGDGAYEQYF. The chain is built from TRBV19 and TRBJ2-7; D could derive from TRBD1 or TRBD2 (5 bases each). V was clipped by 1 base and J by 2 bases, with 12 bases between them. The CDR3 is made up of 15 amino acids. Germline V gene lookup returns CDR1 LNHDA and CDR2 SQIVND (reference sequence).